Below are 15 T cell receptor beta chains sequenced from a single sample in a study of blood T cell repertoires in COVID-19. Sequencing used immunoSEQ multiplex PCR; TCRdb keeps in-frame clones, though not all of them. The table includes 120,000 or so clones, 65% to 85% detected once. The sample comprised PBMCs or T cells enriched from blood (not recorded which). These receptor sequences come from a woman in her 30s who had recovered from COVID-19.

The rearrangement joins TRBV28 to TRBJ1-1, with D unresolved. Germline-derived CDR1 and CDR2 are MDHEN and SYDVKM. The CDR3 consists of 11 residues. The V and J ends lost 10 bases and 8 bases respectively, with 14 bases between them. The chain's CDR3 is CATFNLREAFF. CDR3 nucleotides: TGTGCCACTTTTAATCTCAGGGAAGCTTTCTTT.

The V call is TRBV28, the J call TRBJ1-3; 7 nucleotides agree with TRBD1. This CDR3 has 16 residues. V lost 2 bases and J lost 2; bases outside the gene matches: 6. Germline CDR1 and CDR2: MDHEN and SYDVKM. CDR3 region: CASSLLTGNAGNTIYF. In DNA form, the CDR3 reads TGTGCCAGCAGTTTACTGACAGGGAACGCTGGAAACACCATATATTTT.

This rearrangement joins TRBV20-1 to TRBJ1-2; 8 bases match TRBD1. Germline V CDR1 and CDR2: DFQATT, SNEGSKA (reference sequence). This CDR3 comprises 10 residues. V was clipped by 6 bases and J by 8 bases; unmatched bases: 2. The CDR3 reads CSARGLGYTF. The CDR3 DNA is TGCAGTGCCAGGGGGCTAGGCTACACCTTC.

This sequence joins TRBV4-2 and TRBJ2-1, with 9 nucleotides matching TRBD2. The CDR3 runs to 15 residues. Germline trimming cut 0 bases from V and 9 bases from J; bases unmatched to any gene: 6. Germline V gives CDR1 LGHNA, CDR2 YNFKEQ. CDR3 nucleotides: TGTGCCAGCAGCCAAGAGGCGGGAGGGCCCGGTGAGCAGTTCTTC. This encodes CASSQEAGGPGEQFF.

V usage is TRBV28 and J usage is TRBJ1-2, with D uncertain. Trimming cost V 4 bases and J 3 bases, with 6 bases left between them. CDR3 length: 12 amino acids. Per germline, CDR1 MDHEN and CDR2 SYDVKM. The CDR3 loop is CASSWRDYGYTF. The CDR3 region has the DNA TGTGCCAGCAGTTGGCGGGACTATGGCTACACCTTC.

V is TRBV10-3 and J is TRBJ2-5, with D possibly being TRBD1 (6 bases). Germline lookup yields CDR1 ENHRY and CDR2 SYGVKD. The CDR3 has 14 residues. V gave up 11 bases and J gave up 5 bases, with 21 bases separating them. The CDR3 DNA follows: TGTGCCTCACAACCCGGGTGGGGGCATGAGACCCAGTACTTC. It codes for CASQPGWGHETQYF.

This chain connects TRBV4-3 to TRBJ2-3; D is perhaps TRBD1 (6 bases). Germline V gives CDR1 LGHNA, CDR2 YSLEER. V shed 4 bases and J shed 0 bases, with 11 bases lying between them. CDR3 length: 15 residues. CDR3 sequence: CASSPRDTSTDTQYF. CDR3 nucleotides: TGCGCCAGCAGCCCTCGGGACACCAGCACAGATACGCAGTATTTT.

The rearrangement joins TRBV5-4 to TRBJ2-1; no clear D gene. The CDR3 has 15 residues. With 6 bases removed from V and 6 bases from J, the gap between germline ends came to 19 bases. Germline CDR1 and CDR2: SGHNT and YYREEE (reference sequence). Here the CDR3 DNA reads TGTGCCAGCACCCCGGGTCGACGAGCCCCCAATGAGCAGTTCTTC. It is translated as CASTPGRRAPNEQFF. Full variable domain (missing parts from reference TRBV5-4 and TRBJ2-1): ETGVTQSPTHLIKTRGQQVTLRCSSQSGHNTVSWYQQALGQGPQFIFQYYREEENGRGNFPPRFSGLQFPNYSSELNVNALELDDSALYLCASTPGRRAPNEQFFGPGTRLTVL.

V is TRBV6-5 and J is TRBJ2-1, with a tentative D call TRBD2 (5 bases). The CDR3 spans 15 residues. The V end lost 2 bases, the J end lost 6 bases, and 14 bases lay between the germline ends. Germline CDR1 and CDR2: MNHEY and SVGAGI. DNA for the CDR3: TGTGCCAGCAGTTACGGAACACCGGGATTCAATGAGCAGTTCTTC. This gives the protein CASSYGTPGFNEQFF.

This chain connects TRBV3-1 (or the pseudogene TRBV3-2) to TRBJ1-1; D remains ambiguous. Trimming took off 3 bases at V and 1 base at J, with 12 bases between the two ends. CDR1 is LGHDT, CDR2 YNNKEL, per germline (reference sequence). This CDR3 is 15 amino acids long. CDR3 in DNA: TGTGCCAGCAGCCACACCAGGCTACCGAACACTGAAGCTTTCTTT. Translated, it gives CASSHTRLPNTEAFF.

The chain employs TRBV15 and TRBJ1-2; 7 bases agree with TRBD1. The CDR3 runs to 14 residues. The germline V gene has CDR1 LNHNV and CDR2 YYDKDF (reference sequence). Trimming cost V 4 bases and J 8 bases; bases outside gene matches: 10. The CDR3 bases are TGTGCCACCAGCACCAGAACTACAGGGGAGGGCTACACCTTC. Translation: CATSTRTTGEGYTF.

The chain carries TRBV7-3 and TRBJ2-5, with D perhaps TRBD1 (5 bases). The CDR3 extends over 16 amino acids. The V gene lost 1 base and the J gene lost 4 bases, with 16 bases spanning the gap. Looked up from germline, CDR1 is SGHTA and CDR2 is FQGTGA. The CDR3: CASSLNPRGRGETQYF. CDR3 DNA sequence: TGTGCCAGCAGCTTAAATCCTAGGGGCAGAGGAGAGACCCAGTACTTC.

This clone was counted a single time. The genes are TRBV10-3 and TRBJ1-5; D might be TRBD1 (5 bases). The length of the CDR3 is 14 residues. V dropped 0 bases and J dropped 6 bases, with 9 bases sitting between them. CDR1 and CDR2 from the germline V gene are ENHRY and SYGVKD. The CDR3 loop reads CAISESGGFQPQHF. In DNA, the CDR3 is TGTGCCATCAGTGAGTCTGGGGGGTTTCAGCCCCAGCATTTT.

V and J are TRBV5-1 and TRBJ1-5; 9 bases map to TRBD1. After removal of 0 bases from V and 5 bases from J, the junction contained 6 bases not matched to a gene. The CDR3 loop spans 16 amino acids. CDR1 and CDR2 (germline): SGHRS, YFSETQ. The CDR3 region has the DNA TGCGCCAGCAGCTTGGCCCCGGGACAGGGCCATCAGCCCCAGCATTTT. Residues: CASSLAPGQGHQPQHF.

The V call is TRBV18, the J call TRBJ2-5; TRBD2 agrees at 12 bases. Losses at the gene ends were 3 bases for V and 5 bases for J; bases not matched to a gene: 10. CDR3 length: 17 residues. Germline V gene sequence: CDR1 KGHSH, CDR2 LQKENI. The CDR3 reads CASSPGLAGPGGETQYF. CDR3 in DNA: TGTGCCAGCTCACCTGGACTAGCGGGACCTGGGGGGGAGACCCAGTACTTC. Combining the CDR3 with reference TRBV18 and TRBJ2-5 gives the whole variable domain NAGVMQNPRHLVRRRGQEARLRCSPMKGHSHVYWYRQLPEEGLKFMVYLQKENIIDESGMPKERFSAEFPKEGPSILRIQQVVRGDSAAYFCASSPGLAGPGGETQYFGPGTRLLVL.